This T cell receptor (beta chain) was captured in a study of identifying expanded T cells in peripheral blood (dated by TCRdb to the late 2010s). For the study in its entirety: Technical replicates were generated by sequencing separate aliquots of the same genomic DNA pool, with four replicates compared pairwise.

Concerning this clone: This clone's antigen is unknown. Per-base quality was not reported, and no clone a single base away is much larger than it.

Including the terminal cysteine and phenylalanine, the CDR3 comprises 16 residues. Solely the CDR3 DNA is kept, with 48 bases framed from the first base. Via the germline V gene, CDR1 is SGHTA and CDR2 FQGNSA. At the junction V is shortened by 3 bases and J by 5 bases; bases outside the gene matches: 11. Study-wide conclusions, independent of this receptor: It was expected by the authors that biological variance in healthy repertoires might increase further over much longer intervals, such as months to years. Across all healthy-donor time intervals, the beta-binomial model significantly cut both the number of clones called differentially abundant and the false-positive rate. For all healthy donors, the variance in clone template counts between approximately 2-week samples rose significantly as total template count increased. Between technical replicates the binomial model flagged around 1.3 differentially abundant clones, whereas over about two weeks the binomial model flagged about 16.4 and over about four weeks 19 to 20.

No immune events such as infections were documented for the healthy donors during the collection period. To calibrate time-dependent variance in a beta-binomial model of T-cell clone differential abundance, blood repertoires from healthy donors were used as a training cohort. The training cohort comprised about ten healthy donors, 3 female and 7 male. Donor ages ranged from about 29 to 70 years, with an average of about 44 years. Obtained from a commercial supplier, whole blood was collected from each healthy donor at three time points set around two weeks apart. For immunosequencing, genomic DNA was extracted from unsorted whole blood. The immunoSEQ Assay, which relies on bias-controlled multiplex PCR amplification of genomic DNA, was used to profile TCRbeta CDR3 regions. The paper's data handling went like this. The absolute abundance of each unique TCRbeta CDR3 region was quantified after sequences were collapsed and filtered. Differential abundance was tested with a binomial (Fisher-equivalent) model and with a beta-binomial model adding time-dependent variance fitted from healthy donors. Clones with fewer than 5 combined templates were removed, and differential abundance was called for clones with a Benjamini-Hochberg FDR below 0.01. Beta-binomial variance was modeled as a function of total template count across the two samples using the form v = (b*log(k)+a)^2. The immuneACCESS repertoire file appears here via TCRdb, limited to in-frame rearrangements. These files lack a portion of the clones; in checked studies, under half of the deficit traces to unresolved V genes, and the cause of the others is not known. Clone size and the V and J calls come from that table; the DNA yielded D and trimming. Counted in this sample were approximately 86,000 clones; 85% of them appeared once. The leading ten clones occupy around 4% of the sample.

Sequenced material: blood. This receptor was taken from a person aged 18 to 70 in good health. The rearrangement joined TRBV7-2 to TRBJ2-5; 8 bases in between match TRBD1. The bases read TGTGCCAGCAGCTTTGAGGGGACAGGAGGGTGGGAGACCCAGTACTTC. It is translated as CASSFEGTGGWETQYF.